The 14 T cell receptor beta chains below come from one sample, sequenced in a study of blood T cells in healthy people across ages. A second roughly 7 to 12 cycle PCR used barcoded and J-beta primers. TCRdb itself ran the 5' RACE reads through MiXCR, one entry per CDR3 protein. The sample contains about a million distinct CDR3 sequences, around 48% of which appear only once. Input material: blood. These TCRs come from a man aged 30 to 39 in good health.

V usage is TRBV20-1 and J usage is TRBJ2-7; TRBD1 agrees at 10 bases. Germline loops: CDR1 DFQATT, CDR2 SNEGSKA (reference sequence). With V trimmed by 0 bases and J by 2 bases, 10 bases remained unmatched. The CDR3 is 17 amino acids. CDR3 amino acids: CSARDYLRDRGAYEQYF. The CDR3, as DNA: TGCAGTGCTAGAGATTATTTGAGGGACAGGGGCGCCTACGAGCAGTACTTC.

Only a few counts were recorded for this clonotype. The V and J genes are TRBV12-3 or TRBV12-4 and TRBJ2-1; D is undetermined. V was pared by 3 bases and J by 3 bases, with 9 bases between. This CDR3 contains 14 residues. The CDR3 bases are TGTGCCAGCAGTTTCACCAGGCTCTACAATGAGCAGTTCTTC. This encodes CASSFTRLYNEQFF.

This rearrangement joins TRBV4-1 to TRBJ1-5; tentatively, D is TRBD1 (6 bases). This CDR3 has 14 amino acids. V lost 0 bases and J lost 6, with 9 bases in between. CDR1 is MGHRA and CDR2 is YSYEKL in the germline V gene. The CDR3 here is CASSQEAGVQPQHF. In DNA form, the CDR3 reads TGCGCCAGCAGCCAAGAGGCAGGGGTTCAGCCCCAGCATTTT.

The chain employs TRBV25-1 and TRBJ1-1; D uncertain. The CDR3 runs 14 residues. Trimming left V 0 bases short and J 4 bases short, with 9 bases between. Germline V gene lookup returns CDR1 MGHDK and CDR2 SYGVNS. CDR3 DNA sequence: TGTGCCAGCAGTGAATACGAGGGTATCACTGAAGCTTTCTTT. It translates to CASSEYEGITEAFF.

This clonotype has a count of ten or more. The chain combines TRBV29-1 with TRBJ2-3; the D gene could be TRBD1 or TRBD2 (5 bases each). Trimming removed 4 bases at V and 2 bases at J, with 16 bases between. The CDR3 spans 15 residues. The V gene's germline CDR1 is SQVTM and CDR2 ANQGSEA. CDR3 DNA sequence: TGCAGCGTTGGTTCCGGGGCCCTCCCCACAGATACGCAGTATTTT. Amino acids: CSVGSGALPTDTQYF.

The J gene is TRBJ1-6, the V gene TRBV6-6; 9 bases are shared with TRBD1. Germline CDR1 reads MNHNY; CDR2 reads SVGAGI (reference sequence). Losses at the gene ends were 4 bases for V and 10 bases for J; bases not matched to a gene: 5. The CDR3 covers 14 residues. CDR3 nucleotide sequence: TGTGCCAGCAGTTCGGACAGGGGACGATCACCCCTCCACTTT. Its translation is CASSSDRGRSPLHF.

The gene calls are TRBV6-5 and TRBJ2-2; D is perhaps TRBD1 (5 bases). The CDR3 is made up of 16 amino acids. The V and J ends lost 6 bases and 0 bases respectively, with 14 bases between them. Germline V gives CDR1 MNHEY, CDR2 SVGAGI. The CDR3 nucleotides read TGTGCCAGCAGCCCTGTTGGGGCCTCGAACACCGGGGAGCTGTTTTTT. Amino acid sequence: CASSPVGASNTGELFF.

In its sample, this clonotype was seen a few times. V gene TRBV12-3 or TRBV12-4 combines with J gene TRBJ1-1; TRBD1 agrees at 11 bases. V was clipped by 1 base and J by 4 bases; unmatched bases: 2. This CDR3 has 15 residues. CDR3 sequence reads: CASSLGDRGATEAFF. CDR3 sequence (DNA): TGTGCCAGCAGTTTAGGGGACAGGGGGGCCACTGAAGCTTTCTTT.

The chain uses TRBV12-3 or TRBV12-4 and TRBJ1-2; D call uncertain. There are 14 residues in the CDR3. The V and J ends lost 2 bases and 4 bases respectively, with 11 bases between them. CDR3 loop: CASSLTNRPYGYTF. CDR3 bases: TGTGCCAGCAGTTTAACCAACCGCCCCTATGGCTACACCTTC.

V and J are TRBV6-5 and TRBJ1-6, with D perhaps TRBD1 (5 bases). Germline V CDR1 and CDR2: MNHEY, SVGAGI. The CDR3 consists of 15 residues. The V and J ends lost 6 bases and 3 bases respectively, with 12 bases between them. The CDR3 DNA reads TGTGCCAGCAGCCTACAGGCGTTCTATAATTCACCCCTCCACTTT. Protein sequence: CASSLQAFYNSPLHF.

The chain carries TRBV7-2 and TRBJ1-2; D is undetermined. Per the germline V gene, CDR1 is SGHTA and CDR2 is FQGNSA. V dropped 5 bases and J dropped 8 bases, with 18 bases sitting between them. This CDR3 has 14 amino acids. CDR3 protein: CASSPRAGFEGYTF. Here the CDR3 DNA reads TGTGCCAGCAGCCCACGGGCCGGGTTTGAGGGCTACACCTTC. Filled out from reference TRBV7-2 and TRBJ1-2, the complete variable domain reads GAGVSQSPSNKVTEKGKDVELRCDPISGHTALYWYRQSLGQGLEFLIYFQGNSAPDKSGLPSDRFSAERTGGSVSTLTIQRTQQEDSAVYLCASSPRAGFEGYTFGSGTRLTVV.

This clonotype has ten or more counts. This chain connects TRBV6-1 to TRBJ2-1; D is uncertain. The V gene lost 1 base and the J gene lost 0 bases, with 7 bases spanning the gap. The CDR3 runs 15 residues. From germline, CDR1 is MNHNS and CDR2 SASEGT. This CDR3 reads CASSEGMSSYNEQFF. In nucleotides, the CDR3 is TGTGCCAGCAGTGAAGGGATGAGCTCCTACAATGAGCAGTTCTTC.

The chain recombines TRBV6-5 with TRBJ1-2; D perhaps matches TRBD1 (5 bases). This CDR3 spans 16 amino acids. Germline-derived CDR1 and CDR2 are MNHEY and SVGAGI. The germline V and J ends were trimmed by 4 bases and 8 bases, with 23 bases remaining between them. CDR3 nucleotides: TGTGCCAGCAGTTTGACTCCCGGGACGGCGTTCAGCGGCTACACCTTC. Protein: CASSLTPGTAFSGYTF.

The table lists this clonotype with many counts. This chain connects TRBV28 to TRBJ2-1; D might be TRBD1 or TRBD2, each matching 6 bases. Trimming removed 3 bases at V and 6 bases at J, with 12 bases between. This CDR3 region has 14 residues. Germline loops: CDR1 MDHEN, CDR2 SYDVKM. CDR3 residues: CASSLRGARNEQFF. The CDR3 nucleotides read TGTGCCAGCAGTTTGAGGGGGGCCCGCAATGAGCAGTTCTTC.